What follows are 4 T cell receptor beta chains derived from one specimen sequenced in a study of blood T cell repertoires in COVID-19. Sequencing was performed with immunoSEQ multiplex PCR; in TCRdb, only in-frame clones are kept and a portion is missing. The sample lists around 60,000 clones; around 87% were seen once. The sequenced sample was peripheral blood. All receptors derive from a human donor in a cohort sampled during active COVID-19.

This clone was seen once. The V and J genes are TRBV25-1 and TRBJ2-7; 9 bases map to TRBD1. This CDR3 has 14 residues. Germline CDR1 is MGHDK and CDR2 is SYGVNS. V trimming: 1 base; J trimming: 5 bases; junction bases outside the gene matches: 3. The CDR3 spells CASSEWTGDHEQYF. In DNA form, the CDR3 reads TGTGCCAGCAGTGAATGGACAGGGGACCACGAGCAGTACTTC.

CDR3 in amino acids: CASSGEAGTLSNEKLFF. The CDR3 nucleotides are TGTGCCAGCAGCGGCGAGGCGGGGACGTTATCTAATGAAAAACTGTTTTTT. V is TRBV11-2 and J is TRBJ1-4, with D possibly being TRBD1 (5 bases). Per the germline V gene, CDR1 is SGHAT and CDR2 is FQNNGV. The CDR3 is 17 amino acids. V lost 5 bases and J lost 3, with 19 bases in between. Full variable domain (missing parts from reference TRBV11-2 and TRBJ1-4): EAGVAQSPRYKIIEKRQSVAFWCNPISGHATLYWYQQILGQGPKLLIQFQNNGVVDDSQLPKDRFSAERLKGVDSTLKIQPAKLEDSAVYLCASSGEAGTLSNEKLFFGSGTQLSVL.

The chain has TRBV2 and TRBJ1-2; D perhaps matches TRBD1 (6 bases). Germline CDR1 is SNHLY and CDR2 is FYNNEI. This CDR3 is 12 amino acids long. Trimming left V 5 bases short and J 8 bases short, with 12 bases between. DNA of the CDR3: TGTGCCAGCAGTTCATACAGGGACGGCTACACCTTC. Residues: CASSSYRDGYTF.

This chain links TRBV6-1 with TRBJ2-3; 14 positions agree with TRBD2. This CDR3 region has 16 residues. Germline loops: CDR1 MNHNS, CDR2 SASEGT. Losses at the gene ends were 4 bases for V and 5 bases for J; bases not matched to a gene: 5. The CDR3 here is CASSVTSGGVIDTQYF. CDR3 nucleotides: TGTGCCAGCAGTGTGACTAGCGGGGGGGTGATAGATACGCAGTATTTT.